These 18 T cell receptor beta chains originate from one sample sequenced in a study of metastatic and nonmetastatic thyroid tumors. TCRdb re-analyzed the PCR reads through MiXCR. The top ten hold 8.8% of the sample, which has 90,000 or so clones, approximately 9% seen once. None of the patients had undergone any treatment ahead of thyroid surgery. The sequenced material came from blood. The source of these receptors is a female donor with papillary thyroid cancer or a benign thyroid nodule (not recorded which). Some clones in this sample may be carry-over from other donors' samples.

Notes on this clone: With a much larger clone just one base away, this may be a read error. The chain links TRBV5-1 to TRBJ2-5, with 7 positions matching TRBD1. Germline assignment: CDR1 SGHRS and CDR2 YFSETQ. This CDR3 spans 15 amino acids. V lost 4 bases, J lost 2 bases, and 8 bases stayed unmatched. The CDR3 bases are TGCGCCAGCAGCCACTCCGGGACAGTTCAAGAGACCCAGTACTTC. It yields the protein CASSHSGTVQETQYF.

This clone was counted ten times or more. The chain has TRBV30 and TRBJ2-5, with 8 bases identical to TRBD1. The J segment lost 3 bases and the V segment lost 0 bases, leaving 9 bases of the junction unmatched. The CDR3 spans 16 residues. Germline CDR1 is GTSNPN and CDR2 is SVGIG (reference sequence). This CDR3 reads CAWSVWSRGREETQYF. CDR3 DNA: TGTGCCTGGAGTGTATGGAGCAGGGGGCGGGAAGAGACCCAGTACTTC.

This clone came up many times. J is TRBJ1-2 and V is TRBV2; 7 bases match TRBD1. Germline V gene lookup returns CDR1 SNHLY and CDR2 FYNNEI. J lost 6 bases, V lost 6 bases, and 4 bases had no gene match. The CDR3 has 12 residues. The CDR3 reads CASRLGGDGYTF. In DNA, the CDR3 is TGTGCCAGCAGGCTAGGGGGCGATGGCTACACCTTC.

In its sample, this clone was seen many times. The CDR3 reads CASSPTAAYNEQFF. In DNA, the CDR3 is TGTGCCAGCTCACCAACAGCGGCATACAATGAGCAGTTCTTC. The chain is built from TRBV18 and TRBJ2-1, with a tentative D call TRBD2 (5 bases). The CDR3 is made up of 14 amino acids. The germline CDR1 and CDR2 sequences are KGHSH and LQKENI. Trimming cost V 2 bases and J 4 bases, with 9 bases left between them.

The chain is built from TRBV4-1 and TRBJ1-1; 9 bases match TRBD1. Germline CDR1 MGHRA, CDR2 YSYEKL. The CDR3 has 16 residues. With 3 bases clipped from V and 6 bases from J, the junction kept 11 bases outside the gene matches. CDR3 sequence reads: CASSQTPGQGPPEAFF. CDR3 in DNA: TGCGCCAGCAGCCAGACTCCGGGACAGGGTCCTCCTGAAGCTTTCTTT.

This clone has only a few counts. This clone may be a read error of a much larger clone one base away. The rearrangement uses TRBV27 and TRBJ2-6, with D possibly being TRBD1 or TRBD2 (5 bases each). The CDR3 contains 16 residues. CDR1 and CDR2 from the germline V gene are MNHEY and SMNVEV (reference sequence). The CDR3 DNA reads TGTGCCAGCAGTTTAGAGGGTTTGTCTGGGGCCAACGTCCAGACTTTC. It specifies CASSLEGLSGANVQTF. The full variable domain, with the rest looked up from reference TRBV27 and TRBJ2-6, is EAQVTQNPRYLITVTGKKLTVTCSQNMNHEYMSWYRQDPGLGLRQIYYSMNVEVTDKGDVPEGYKVSRKEKRNFPLILESPSPNQTSLYFCASSLEGLSGANVQTFGAGSRLTVL.

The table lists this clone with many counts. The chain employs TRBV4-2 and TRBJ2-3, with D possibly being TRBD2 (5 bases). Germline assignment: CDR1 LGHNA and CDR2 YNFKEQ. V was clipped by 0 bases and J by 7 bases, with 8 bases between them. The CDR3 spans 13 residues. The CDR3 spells CASSQDIANTQYF. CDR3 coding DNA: TGTGCCAGCAGCCAAGATATAGCGAATACGCAGTATTTT.

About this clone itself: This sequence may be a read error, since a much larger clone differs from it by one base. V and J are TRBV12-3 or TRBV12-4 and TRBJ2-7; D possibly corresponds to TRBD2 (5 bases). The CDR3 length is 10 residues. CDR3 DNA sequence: TGTGTCAGTGGACTCCACGAGCAGTACTTC. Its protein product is CVSGLHEQYF.

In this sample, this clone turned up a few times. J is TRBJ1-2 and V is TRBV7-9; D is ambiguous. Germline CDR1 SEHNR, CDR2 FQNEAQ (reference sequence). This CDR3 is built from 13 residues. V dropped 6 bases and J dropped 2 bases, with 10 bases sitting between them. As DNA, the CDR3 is TGTGCCAGCAGTTGGGGAGGGAACTATGGCTACACCTTC. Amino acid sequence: CASSWGGNYGYTF.

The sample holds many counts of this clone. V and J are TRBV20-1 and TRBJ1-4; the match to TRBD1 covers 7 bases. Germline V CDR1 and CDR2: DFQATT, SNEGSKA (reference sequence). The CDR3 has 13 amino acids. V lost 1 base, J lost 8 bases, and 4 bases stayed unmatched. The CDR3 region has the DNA TGCAGTGCTAGAGCCAACAGGGGAGAAAAACTGTTTTTT. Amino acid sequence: CSARANRGEKLFF.

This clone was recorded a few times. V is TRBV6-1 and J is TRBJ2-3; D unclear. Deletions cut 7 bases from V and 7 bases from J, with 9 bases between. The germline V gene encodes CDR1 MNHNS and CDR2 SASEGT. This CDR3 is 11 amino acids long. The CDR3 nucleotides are TGTGCCAGCATAGACCATTATACGCAGTATTTT. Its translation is CASIDHYTQYF.

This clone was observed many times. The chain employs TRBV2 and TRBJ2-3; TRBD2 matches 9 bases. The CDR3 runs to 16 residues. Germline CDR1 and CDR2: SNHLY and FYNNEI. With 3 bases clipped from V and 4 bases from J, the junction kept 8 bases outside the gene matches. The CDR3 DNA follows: TGTGCCAGCAGTGAGGTAGCGGGGGCGACCGCAGATACGCAGTATTTT. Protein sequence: CASSEVAGATADTQYF.

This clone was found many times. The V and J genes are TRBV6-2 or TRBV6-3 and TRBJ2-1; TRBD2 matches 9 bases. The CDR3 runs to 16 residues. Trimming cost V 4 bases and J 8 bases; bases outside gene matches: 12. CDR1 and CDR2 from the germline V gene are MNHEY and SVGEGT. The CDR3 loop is CASSSSPAGGPHEQFF. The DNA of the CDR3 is TGTGCCAGCAGTTCCTCTCCAGCGGGGGGTCCCCATGAGCAGTTCTTC.

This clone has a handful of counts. The CDR3 is CASSLLAGATDTQYF. CDR3 sequence (DNA): TGTGCCAGCAGTTTATTGGCGGGGGCCACAGATACGCAGTATTTT. The V gene is TRBV12-3 or TRBV12-4, the J gene TRBJ2-3, with D possibly matching TRBD2 (7 bases). V gave up 2 bases and J gave up 2 bases, with 11 bases separating them. This CDR3 is built from 15 residues.

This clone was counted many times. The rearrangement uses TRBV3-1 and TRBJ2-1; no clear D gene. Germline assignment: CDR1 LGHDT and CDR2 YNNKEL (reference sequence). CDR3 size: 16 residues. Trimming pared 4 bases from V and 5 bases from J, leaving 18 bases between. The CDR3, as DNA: TGTGCCAGCAGCCTGGGCGGCCGGAGCTTCAACAATGAGCAGTTCTTC. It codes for CASSLGGRSFNNEQFF.

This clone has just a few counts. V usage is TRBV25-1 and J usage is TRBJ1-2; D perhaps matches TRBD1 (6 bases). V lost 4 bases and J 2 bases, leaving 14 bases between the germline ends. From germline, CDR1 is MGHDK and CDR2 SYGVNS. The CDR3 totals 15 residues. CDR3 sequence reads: CASSGIRGANYGYTF. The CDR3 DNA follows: TGTGCCAGCAGTGGCATCAGGGGCGCCAACTATGGCTACACCTTC.

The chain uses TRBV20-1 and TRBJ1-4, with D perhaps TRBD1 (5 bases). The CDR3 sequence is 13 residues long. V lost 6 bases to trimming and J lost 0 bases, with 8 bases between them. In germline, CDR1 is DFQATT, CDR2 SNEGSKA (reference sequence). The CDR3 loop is CSARDATNEKLFF. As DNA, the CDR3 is TGCAGTGCAAGGGACGCAACTAATGAAAAACTGTTTTTT.

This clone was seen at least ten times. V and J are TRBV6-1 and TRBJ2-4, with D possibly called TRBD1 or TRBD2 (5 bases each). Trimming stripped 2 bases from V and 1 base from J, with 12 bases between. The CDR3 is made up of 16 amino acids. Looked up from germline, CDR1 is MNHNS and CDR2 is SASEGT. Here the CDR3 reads CASSETLGTAKNIQYF. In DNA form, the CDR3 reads TGTGCCAGCAGTGAAACCCTCGGGACCGCCAAAAACATTCAGTACTTC.